The next 27 T cell receptor beta chains were all read from a single sample in a study of blood T cell repertoires in COVID-19. The protocol was immunoSEQ multiplex PCR, while the TCRdb copy is restricted to in-frame clones and leaves out a portion. The sample has 50,000 to 65,000 clones; 80% to 90% are singletons. Sequencing used peripheral blood. The receptors here all came from a human donor in a cohort sampled during active COVID-19.

This clone has just one count. The chain has TRBV4-1 and TRBJ2-1; a possible D gene is TRBD2 (5 bases). The CDR3 is 16 amino acids. V was cut by 0 bases and J by 7 bases, with 16 bases left in between. The germline V gene encodes CDR1 MGHRA and CDR2 YSYEKL. The CDR3 protein is CASSQDSAGFGNEQFF. The CDR3 DNA sequence: TGCGCCAGCAGCCAAGATTCGGCGGGTTTTGGGAATGAGCAGTTCTTC.

The chain has TRBV7-3 and TRBJ1-1; 8 nucleotides align to TRBD1. V shed 3 bases and J 4 bases; nucleotides not matched to a gene: 7. Per the germline V gene, CDR1 is SGHTA and CDR2 is FQGTGA. The CDR3 runs to 15 residues. The CDR3 spells CASSFMTGAGTEAFF. CDR3 DNA sequence: TGTGCCAGCAGCTTCATGACAGGGGCGGGCACTGAAGCTTTCTTT.

The V and J genes are TRBV7-2 and TRBJ2-7, with a tentative D call TRBD2 (5 bases). V gave up 2 bases and J gave up 4 bases, with 9 bases separating them. This CDR3 is 13 amino acids long. CDR1 and CDR2 (germline): SGHTA, FQGNSA. CDR3 residues: CASSLNRGYEQYF. The CDR3, as DNA: TGTGCCAGCAGCTTAAACCGGGGTTACGAGCAGTACTTC.

V and J are TRBV5-1 and TRBJ2-2; D is possibly TRBD1 (6 bases). There are 14 residues in the CDR3. CDR1 and CDR2 from the germline V gene are SGHRS and YFSETQ. V gave up 0 bases and J gave up 4 bases, with 7 bases separating them. The CDR3 nucleotides read TGCGCCAGCAGCTTGGAAGGGGGCACCGGGGAGCTGTTTTTT. Its protein product is CASSLEGGTGELFF.

The chain joins TRBV6-5 to TRBJ2-4; 7 bases align to TRBD1. The CDR3 consists of 15 residues. Germline-derived CDR1 and CDR2 are MNHEY and SVGAGI. V shed 6 bases, J shed 4 bases, and the junction held 9 bases outside the gene matches. CDR3 amino acids: CASSLGGIGKNIQYF. The CDR3 DNA sequence: TGTGCCAGCAGCCTAGGGGGCATTGGGAAAAACATTCAGTACTTC.

This clone was seen only a few times. CDR3 amino acids: CASSLWETFNSPLHF. The CDR3 bases are TGTGCCAGCAGCTTGTGGGAGACATTTAATTCACCCCTCCACTTT. The chain uses TRBV5-5 and TRBJ1-6; unclear D gene. This CDR3 comprises 15 residues. Germline loops: CDR1 SGHKS, CDR2 YYEKEE (reference sequence). Trimming left V 1 base short and J 6 bases short, with 11 bases between. The whole variable domain, remainder taken from reference TRBV5-5 and TRBJ1-6, is DAGVTQSPTHLIKTRGQQVTLRCSPISGHKSVSWYQQVLGQGPQFIFQYYEKEERGRGNFPDRFSARQFPNYSSELNVNALLLGDSALYLCASSLWETFNSPLHFGNGTRLTVT.

The chain uses TRBV11-2 and TRBJ2-7; 9 bases line up with TRBD2. V dropped 1 base and J dropped 0; count of bases not matched to a gene: 7. CDR1 and CDR2 (germline): SGHAT, FQNNGV. The CDR3 has 17 residues. The CDR3 nucleotides are TGTGCCAGCAGCTTAGTCGCTAGCGGGACCACCTCCTACGAGCAGTACTTC. Translated, it gives CASSLVASGTTSYEQYF.

The J gene is TRBJ2-2, the V gene TRBV18; a weak D match, TRBD2 (5 bases). V was shortened by 3 bases and J by 5 bases, with 16 bases between the two germline ends. CDR1 KGHSH and CDR2 LQKENI come from the germline V gene. The CDR3 spans 16 residues. The CDR3 coding sequence is TGTGCCAGCTCACCCGGAGAGGGTCGAGTTACCGGGGAGCTGTTTTTT. As protein: CASSPGEGRVTGELFF.

This clone came up once. The rearrangement links TRBV7-2 to TRBJ1-3; D not resolved. This CDR3 region has 14 residues. Germline loops: CDR1 SGHTA, CDR2 FQGNSA. Trimming removed 1 base at V and 5 bases at J, with 9 bases between. CDR3 in amino acids: CASSLDYGRNTIYF. The CDR3, as DNA: TGTGCCAGCAGCTTAGATTACGGTAGAAACACCATATATTTT. Variable domain in full (rest from reference TRBV7-2 and TRBJ1-3): GAGVSQSPSNKVTEKGKDVELRCDPISGHTALYWYRQSLGQGLEFLIYFQGNSAPDKSGLPSDRFSAERTGGSVSTLTIQRTQQEDSAVYLCASSLDYGRNTIYFGEGSWLTVV.

A single count supports this clone. The chain recombines TRBV5-1 with TRBJ2-7; 7 bases are a match to TRBD2. Trimming at V came to 4 bases and at J to 5 bases, leaving 9 bases not matched to a gene. The germline V gene has CDR1 SGHRS and CDR2 YFSETQ. The CDR3 has 14 amino acids. The CDR3 sequence: CASSPLAGVNEQYF. The DNA of the CDR3 is TGCGCCAGCAGCCCCCTCGCGGGAGTCAACGAGCAGTACTTC.

The V call is TRBV4-2, the J call TRBJ2-5; 8 bases fit TRBD2. After removal of 4 bases from V and 0 bases from J, the junction contained 7 bases not matched to a gene. The CDR3 covers 16 residues. Per germline, CDR1 LGHNA and CDR2 YNFKEQ. The CDR3 DNA follows: TGTGCCAGCAGCCCCCGTGGTAGCGGGGACCAAGAGACCCAGTACTTC. Its protein product is CASSPRGSGDQETQYF.

In the case of this clone: This specimen includes other DNA sequences encoding the same CDR3. This chain connects TRBV6-1 to TRBJ1-6, with unresolved D. V was clipped by 1 base and J by 0 bases, with 4 bases between them. Germline V gene data show CDR1 as MNHNS and CDR2 as SASEGT. CDR3 size: 15 residues. CDR3 amino acids: CASSEGSSYNSPLHF. The CDR3, as DNA: TGTGCCAGCAGTGAAGGGAGCTCCTATAATTCACCCCTCCACTTT.

This clone was found a few times. The rearrangement uses TRBV27 and TRBJ2-7; D is perhaps TRBD2 (5 bases). The germline V gene has CDR1 MNHEY and CDR2 SMNVEV (reference sequence). V was trimmed by 4 bases and J by 6 bases, leaving 16 bases between them. This CDR3 comprises 14 residues. The CDR3 bases are TGTGCCAGCAGTTCTTATACGGGCGCGGGCGAGCAGTACTTC. This sequence encodes CASSSYTGAGEQYF.

The chain joins TRBV19 to TRBJ2-6; 7 nucleotides match TRBD1. In germline, CDR1 is LNHDA, CDR2 SQIVND (reference sequence). J gave up 0 bases and V 6 bases, and 2 bases lay outside the gene matches. The CDR3 is made up of 15 amino acids. CDR3 DNA: TGTGCCAGTAGCTGGACAGGCTCTGGGGCCAACGTCCTGACTTTC. This sequence encodes CASSWTGSGANVLTF.

This clone was seen a handful of times. This chain connects TRBV24-1 to TRBJ2-3; 7 bases fit TRBD2. Germline lookup yields CDR1 KGHDR and CDR2 SFDVKD. This CDR3 region has 15 residues. Trimming removed 8 bases from V and 2 bases from J; junction bases left unmatched: 9. CDR3 nucleotide sequence: TGTGCCACCACAAGAAGCGGGGACCTCACAGATACGCAGTATTTT. Protein: CATTRSGDLTDTQYF.

V and J are TRBV3-1 (or the pseudogene TRBV3-2) and TRBJ1-3, with D tentatively TRBD1 (5 bases). This CDR3 has 15 amino acids. The germline V gene has CDR1 LGHDT and CDR2 YNNKEL (reference sequence). Trimming took 4 bases from V and 3 from J, leaving 13 bases between them. CDR3 sequence (DNA): TGTGCCAGCAGCCTGGACCCGGGGGTTGGAAACACCATATATTTT. This codes for CASSLDPGVGNTIYF.

V is TRBV7-2 and J is TRBJ2-1; 10 nucleotides match TRBD2. V dropped 3 bases and J dropped 8; count of bases not matched to a gene: 7. This CDR3 is built from 15 residues. Per the germline V gene, CDR1 is SGHTA and CDR2 is FQGNSA. CDR3 loop: CASSFASGSVYEQFF. The CDR3 bases are TGTGCCAGCAGCTTCGCTAGCGGGAGCGTCTATGAGCAGTTCTTC.

The chain joins TRBV4-2 to TRBJ1-6; perhaps TRBD1 as D (5 bases). The V gene's germline CDR1 is LGHNA and CDR2 YNFKEQ. The CDR3 loop spans 16 amino acids. The V and J ends lost 3 bases and 6 bases respectively, with 15 bases between them. CDR3 residues: CASSQAEGAFNSPLHF. The CDR3 bases are TGTGCCAGCAGCCAGGCCGAAGGGGCTTTTAATTCACCCCTCCACTTT.

The chain combines TRBV6-1 with TRBJ1-2, with TRBD1 as a possible D gene (5 bases). Deletions cut 0 bases from V and 3 bases from J, with 11 bases between. The CDR3 contains 15 residues. Germline V gene data show CDR1 as MNHNS and CDR2 as SASEGT. CDR3 in DNA: TGTGCCAGCAGTGAAGCTTGGGGCGACTACTATGGCTACACCTTC. Translation gives CASSEAWGDYYGYTF.

V is TRBV5-1 and J is TRBJ2-3; the D gene is possibly TRBD2 (6 bases). Germline V gene sequence: CDR1 SGHRS, CDR2 YFSETQ. V lost 0 bases and J lost 7, with 21 bases in between. The CDR3 runs 17 residues. In nucleotides, the CDR3 is TGCGCCAGCAGCTTGGCCGGTGTTGGGCGGGGTCTGAATACGCAGTATTTT. This encodes CASSLAGVGRGLNTQYF.

V is TRBV12-3 or TRBV12-4 and J is TRBJ2-7; the D gene is possibly TRBD1 (5 bases). V lost 3 bases, J lost 7 bases, and 10 bases lay in between. This CDR3 is built from 12 residues. The CDR3 loop reads CASSFGSGEQYF. DNA of the CDR3: TGTGCCAGCAGTTTTGGTTCAGGGGAGCAGTACTTC.

V is TRBV6-6 and J is TRBJ1-6; 8 nucleotides line up with TRBD1. Germline V gives CDR1 MNHNY, CDR2 SVGAGI (reference sequence). This CDR3 region has 13 residues. The J segment lost 8 bases and the V segment lost 6 bases, leaving 3 bases of the junction unmatched. DNA for the CDR3: TGTGCCAGCAGGGACAGGGCGGATTCACCCCTCCACTTT. Residues: CASRDRADSPLHF.

The V call is TRBV2, the J call TRBJ2-2; D might be TRBD1 (6 bases). This CDR3 is built from 13 residues. V was shortened by 6 bases and J by 4 bases, with 9 bases between the two germline ends. In germline, CDR1 is SNHLY, CDR2 FYNNEI. The CDR3 spells CASSETGTGELFF. In nucleotides, the CDR3 is TGTGCCAGCAGCGAGACAGGCACCGGGGAGCTGTTTTTT. The full variable domain, its missing parts supplied by reference TRBV2 and TRBJ2-2, is EPEVTQTPSHQVTQMGQEVILRCVPISNHLYFYWYRQILGQKVEFLVSFYNNEISEKSEIFDDQFSVERPDGSNFTLKIRSTKLEDSAMYFCASSETGTGELFFGEGSRLTVL.

V and J are TRBV2 and TRBJ1-2; 8 bases fit TRBD1. V shed 1 base, J shed 5 bases, and the junction held 3 bases outside the gene matches. The CDR3 extends over 14 amino acids. In germline, CDR1 is SNHLY, CDR2 FYNNEI. The CDR3 DNA follows: TGTGCCAGCAGTGAAGGCAGGGGGCTGTATGGCTACACCTTC. This codes for CASSEGRGLYGYTF.

The V call is TRBV12-3 or TRBV12-4, the J call TRBJ2-1; no clear D. Deletions cut 6 bases from V and 4 bases from J, with 10 bases between. This CDR3 comprises 13 residues. CDR3 DNA: TGTGCCAGCAGACCCAGTTGGTACAATGAGCAGTTCTTC. Protein sequence: CASRPSWYNEQFF.

A few counts support this clone. This rearrangement joins TRBV6-5 to TRBJ1-5; D possibly corresponds to TRBD1 (5 bases). This CDR3 contains 13 residues. Germline assignment: CDR1 MNHEY and CDR2 SVGAGI. Trimming left V 8 bases short and J 7 bases short, with 15 bases between. The CDR3 sequence: CASGFRGGQPQHF. DNA of the CDR3: TGTGCCAGCGGATTTAGGGGTGGGCAGCCCCAGCATTTT.

The chain links TRBV5-1 to TRBJ2-5, with 12 nucleotides matching TRBD1. This CDR3 is 17 amino acids long. Germline V gene lookup returns CDR1 SGHRS and CDR2 YFSETQ. Trimming took 4 bases from V and 4 from J; bases not matched to a gene: 11. The CDR3 reads CASSTGQGATGGETQYF. In nucleotides, the CDR3 is TGCGCCAGCAGCACGGGACAGGGGGCGACAGGTGGAGAGACCCAGTACTTC.